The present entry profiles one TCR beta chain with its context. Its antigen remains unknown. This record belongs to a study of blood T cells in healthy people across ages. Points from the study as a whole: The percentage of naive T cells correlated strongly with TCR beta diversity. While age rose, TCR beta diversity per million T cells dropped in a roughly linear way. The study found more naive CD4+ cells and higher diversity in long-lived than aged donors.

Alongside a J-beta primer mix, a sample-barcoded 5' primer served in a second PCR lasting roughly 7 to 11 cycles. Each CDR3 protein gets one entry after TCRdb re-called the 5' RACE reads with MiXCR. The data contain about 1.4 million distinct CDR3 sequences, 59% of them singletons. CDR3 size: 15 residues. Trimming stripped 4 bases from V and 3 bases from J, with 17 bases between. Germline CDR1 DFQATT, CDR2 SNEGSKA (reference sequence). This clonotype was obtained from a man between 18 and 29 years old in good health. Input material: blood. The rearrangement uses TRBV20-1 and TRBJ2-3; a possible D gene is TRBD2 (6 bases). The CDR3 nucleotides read TGCAGTGCTACGGTCGGGAGTACGCCTACAGATACGCAGTATTTT. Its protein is CSATVGSTPTDTQYF.